Below, 30 T cell receptor beta chains from the same sample are listed, as sequenced in a study of cytomegalovirus exposure and HLA in healthy donors. The PCR was carried out with 60 Vbeta primers and 13 Jbeta primers. The table came from immunoSEQ multiplex PCR; TCRdb's copy has only in-frame clones and leaves some out. This sample has about 160,000 clones, with less than 85% found just once. Sequencing was done on a sample of PBMCs. Receptors were obtained from a man aged 40-49 years in good health and CMV-seronegative.

Only one count was recorded for this clone. The chain links TRBV6-1 to TRBJ2-5; D might be TRBD2 (6 bases). V was cut by 8 bases and J by 9 bases, with 16 bases left in between. The CDR3 is made up of 12 amino acids. The germline V gene has CDR1 MNHNS and CDR2 SASEGT. DNA of the CDR3: TGTGCCAGCTCTGGAGTCTCGGGGGCCCAGTACTTC. This sequence encodes CASSGVSGAQYF.

The rearrangement uses TRBV30 and TRBJ2-7; 9 positions agree with TRBD1. V shed 2 bases, J shed 3 bases, and the junction held 17 bases outside the gene matches. The CDR3 runs 18 residues. Germline values: CDR1 GTSNPN, CDR2 SVGIG (reference sequence). CDR3 sequence reads: CAWSQGTGYSSRGYEQYF. CDR3 nucleotide sequence: TGTGCCTGGAGTCAGGGGACAGGGTACTCCTCGAGGGGCTACGAGCAGTACTTC.

The J gene is TRBJ1-5, the V gene TRBV19, with D maybe TRBD1 (6 bases). This CDR3 comprises 16 residues. Looked up from germline, CDR1 is LNHDA and CDR2 is SQIVND (reference sequence). Trimming took off 5 bases at V and 2 bases at J, with 16 bases between the two ends. The CDR3 DNA sequence: TGTGCCAGTAGTGCAAGGACAGCCAGGCGCAATCAGCCCCAGCATTTT. It codes for CASSARTARRNQPQHF.

This clone appeared a single time. The rearrangement uses TRBV9 and TRBJ2-3; the match to TRBD2 covers 11 bases. The V gene's germline CDR1 is SGDLS and CDR2 YYNGEE. V was pared by 4 bases and J by 2 bases, with 6 bases of the junction left unmatched. This CDR3 comprises 16 residues. In nucleotides, the CDR3 is TGTGCCAGCAGCCCCGGGACTAGCGGATCCACAGATACGCAGTATTTT. Encoded protein: CASSPGTSGSTDTQYF.

The genes are TRBV2 and TRBJ1-6; unclear D gene. Trimming removed 5 bases at V and 8 bases at J, with 10 bases between. Germline V gene sequence: CDR1 SNHLY, CDR2 FYNNEI. The CDR3 is 13 residues long. CDR3 sequence: CASSPRLDSPLHF. The CDR3 coding sequence is TGTGCCAGCAGTCCCAGGCTGGATTCACCCCTCCACTTT.

The table lists this clone with a few counts. This CDR3 reads CASSLLVANYGYTF. The DNA of the CDR3 is TGCGCCAGCAGCTTGTTAGTAGCGAACTATGGCTACACCTTC. The chain is built from TRBV5-1 and TRBJ1-2; no clear D. With 1 base removed from V and 2 bases from J, the gap between germline ends came to 9 bases. The CDR3 is 14 amino acids. CDR1 and CDR2 from the germline V gene are SGHRS and YFSETQ.

The rearrangement joins TRBV7-2 to TRBJ1-2, with unresolved D. CDR1 is SGHTA, CDR2 FQGNSA, per germline. This CDR3 spans 11 amino acids. Trimming pared 5 bases from V and 7 bases from J, leaving 8 bases between. CDR3 nucleotides: TGTGCCAGCAGCGAGGTTGGTGGCTACACCTTC. This codes for CASSEVGGYTF.

The rearrangement joins TRBV10-2 to TRBJ1-2; D perhaps matches TRBD1 (5 bases). The CDR3 contains 13 residues. The germline V and J ends were trimmed by 4 bases and 3 bases, with 9 bases remaining between them. Germline V gene data show CDR1 as WSHSY and CDR2 as SAAADI. The DNA of the CDR3 is TGCGCCAGCAGTGCCAGGGCGGACTATGGCTACACCTTC. Amino acids: CASSARADYGYTF.

J is TRBJ2-2 and V is TRBV7-6, with 7 positions matching TRBD1. The CDR3 consists of 14 residues. Looked up from germline, CDR1 is SGHVS and CDR2 is FNYEAQ. The V segment lost 7 bases and the J segment 4 bases; nucleotides outside the gene matches: 6. For the CDR3, the DNA is TGTGCCAGCATAGACAGGGATGGCACCGGGGAGCTGTTTTTT. Translating it yields CASIDRDGTGELFF.

V usage is TRBV7-2 and J usage is TRBJ1-5; D is unresolved. The CDR3 extends over 15 amino acids. V lost 2 bases, J lost 4 bases, and 12 bases lay in between. CDR1 SGHTA and CDR2 FQGNSA come from the germline V gene. In nucleotides, the CDR3 is TGTGCCAGCAGCTTAAGATCCGGGGAAAATCAGCCCCAGCATTTT. This translates into CASSLRSGENQPQHF. The variable domain in full, with the rest retrieved from reference TRBV7-2 and TRBJ1-5, is GAGVSQSPSNKVTEKGKDVELRCDPISGHTALYWYRQSLGQGLEFLIYFQGNSAPDKSGLPSDRFSAERTGGSVSTLTIQRTQQEDSAVYLCASSLRSGENQPQHFGDGTRLSIL.

The V call is TRBV4-3, the J call TRBJ1-6, with D perhaps matching TRBD1 (5 bases). Germline V gene sequence: CDR1 LGHNA, CDR2 YSLEER. V was trimmed by 0 bases and J by 7 bases, leaving 7 bases between them. The CDR3 loop spans 14 amino acids. The CDR3 reads CASSQDGANSPLHF. CDR3 nucleotides: TGCGCCAGCAGCCAAGATGGGGCGAATTCACCCCTCCACTTT.

The chain recombines TRBV6-1 with TRBJ2-7; D is ambiguous. Deletions cut 5 bases from V and 3 bases from J, with 11 bases between. CDR3 size: 13 residues. CDR1 and CDR2 (germline): MNHNS, SASEGT. The CDR3 here is CASSWSQYYEQYF. The CDR3, as DNA: TGTGCCAGCAGTTGGAGTCAGTACTACGAGCAGTACTTC.

The chain couples TRBV10-3 to TRBJ2-3, with TRBD2 matching 9 bases. The germline V gene encodes CDR1 ENHRY and CDR2 SYGVKD. The CDR3 contains 19 residues. With 4 bases clipped from V and 2 bases from J, the junction kept 16 bases outside the gene matches. As DNA, the CDR3 is TGTGCCATCAGTGTTCTCCCTGGGGTAGCGGGGGAAACCACAGATACGCAGTATTTT. This gives the protein CAISVLPGVAGETTDTQYF.

The chain recombines TRBV19 with TRBJ1-6, with TRBD1 identical over 12 bases. CDR1 is LNHDA and CDR2 is SQIVND in the germline V gene (reference sequence). The CDR3 is made up of 17 amino acids. The trim removed 7 bases at V and 9 bases at J, leaving 13 bases unmatched. CDR3 nucleotides: TGTGCCAGTACGGCCACGGGACAGGGGGCGACGATTTCACCCCTCCACTTT. This encodes CASTATGQGATISPLHF.

The rearrangement links TRBV4-3 to TRBJ2-4, with 7 bases that match TRBD2. The V gene end was trimmed by 4 bases and the J gene end by 8 bases; junction bases not matched to a gene: 17. The V gene's germline CDR1 is LGHNA and CDR2 YSLEER. This CDR3 is 17 amino acids long. CDR3 nucleotide sequence: TGCGCCAGCAGCCTAACCCTGGGGGAGGGGCGGAATGACATTCAGTACTTC. This translates into CASSLTLGEGRNDIQYF.

This chain links TRBV6-1 with TRBJ1-1, with TRBD1 matching 11 bases. The V and J ends lost 6 bases and 5 bases, in that order; junction bases with no gene match: 8. From germline, CDR1 is MNHNS and CDR2 SASEGT. This CDR3 has 15 amino acids. The CDR3 protein is CASRIPRDRGTEAFF. CDR3 in DNA: TGTGCCAGCAGAATCCCACGGGACAGGGGGACTGAAGCTTTCTTT.

The chain joins TRBV30 to TRBJ2-2, with D possibly TRBD2 on 6 matching bases. Germline lookup yields CDR1 GTSNPN and CDR2 SVGIG (reference sequence). Trimming removed 3 bases at V and 3 bases at J, with 11 bases between. This CDR3 spans 14 amino acids. The CDR3 loop is CAWSAGLDTGELFF. CDR3 nucleotides: TGTGCCTGGAGCGCGGGGCTGGACACCGGGGAGCTGTTTTTT.

V gene TRBV11-2 combines with J gene TRBJ2-7, with 8 positions matching TRBD1. V lost 1 base to trimming and J lost 2 bases; unmatched junction nucleotides: 7. The CDR3 length is 16 residues. Germline V CDR1 and CDR2: SGHAT, FQNNGV. This CDR3 is CASSLVGQVIAYEQYF. In nucleotides, the CDR3 is TGTGCCAGCAGCTTAGTGGGACAGGTCATTGCCTACGAGCAGTACTTC.

The chain joins TRBV7-3 to TRBJ2-1; D remains ambiguous. Trimming shortened V by 5 bases and J by 2 bases, and 10 bases separated the two germline ends. The CDR3 loop spans 14 amino acids. Germline loops: CDR1 SGHTA, CDR2 FQGTGA. CDR3 residues: CASSIYPTYNEQFF. The CDR3 nucleotides are TGTGCCAGCAGCATCTACCCGACCTACAATGAGCAGTTCTTC. Full variable domain (missing parts from reference TRBV7-3 and TRBJ2-1): GAGVSQTPSNKVTEKGKYVELRCDPISGHTALYWYRQSLGQGPEFLIYFQGTGAADDSGLPNDRFFAVRPEGSVSTLKIQRTERGDSAVYLCASSIYPTYNEQFFGPGTRLTVL.

The chain couples TRBV7-9 to TRBJ1-4; 8 bases agree with TRBD1. Germline V gene lookup returns CDR1 SEHNR and CDR2 FQNEAQ (reference sequence). Trimming cost V 0 bases and J 5 bases; bases outside gene matches: 5. CDR3 length: 16 amino acids. CDR3 in amino acids: CASSLARSGGNEKLFF. The CDR3 bases are TGTGCCAGCAGCTTAGCGAGGTCAGGGGGCAATGAAAAACTGTTTTTT. The full variable domain, in which reference TRBV7-9 and TRBJ1-4 provide the parts outside the CDR3, is DTGVSQNPRHKITKRGQNVTFRCDPISEHNRLYWYRQTLGQGPEFLTYFQNEAQLEKSRLLSDRFSAERPKGSFSTLEIQRTEQGDSAMYLCASSLARSGGNEKLFFGSGTQLSVL.

This chain joins TRBV4-1 and TRBJ2-7, with 11 bases lining up with TRBD2. The CDR3 sequence is 19 residues long. Germline CDR1 and CDR2: MGHRA and YSYEKL. Trimming at V came to 1 base and at J to 3 bases, leaving 14 bases not matched to a gene. In DNA form, the CDR3 reads TGCGCCAGCAGCCAAGGTGCCCCACGGCTAGCGGGGGGTTACTACGAGCAGTACTTC. It yields the protein CASSQGAPRLAGGYYEQYF.

The chain combines TRBV6-6 with TRBJ1-3, with D perhaps TRBD1 (5 bases). Trimming pared 6 bases from V and 0 bases from J, leaving 12 bases between. Germline values: CDR1 MNHNY, CDR2 SVGAGI (reference sequence). This CDR3 has 15 amino acids. This CDR3 reads CASSRTLSSGNTIYF. For the CDR3, the DNA is TGTGCCAGCAGCCGGACACTAAGCTCTGGAAACACCATATATTTT.

In this sample, this clone turned up once. V is TRBV5-1 and J is TRBJ2-2; D is unresolved. Germline-derived CDR1 and CDR2 are SGHRS and YFSETQ. V gave up 2 bases and J gave up 4 bases, with 9 bases separating them. The CDR3 totals 14 residues. This CDR3 reads CASSLAHPTGELFF. DNA of the CDR3: TGCGCCAGCAGCTTAGCGCACCCCACCGGGGAGCTGTTTTTT.

The rearrangement joins TRBV18 to TRBJ2-1; unclear D gene. This CDR3 is 14 amino acids long. The V and J ends lost 0 bases and 6 bases respectively, with 9 bases between them. Germline V gene data show CDR1 as KGHSH and CDR2 as LQKENI. The chain's CDR3 is CASSPPRWVNEQFF. The CDR3 coding sequence is TGTGCCAGCTCACCACCGAGGTGGGTCAATGAGCAGTTCTTC.

This chain uses TRBV5-1 with TRBJ1-2, with 8 bases aligning to TRBD1. CDR1 and CDR2 (germline): SGHRS, YFSETQ. CDR3 length: 16 amino acids. V was pared by 2 bases and J by 8 bases, with 14 bases of the junction left unmatched. The CDR3: CASSFGQGGFVRGYTF. DNA for the CDR3: TGCGCCAGCAGCTTCGGACAGGGAGGGTTTGTGCGAGGCTACACCTTC.

The chain combines TRBV19 with TRBJ2-2; 8 nucleotides agree with TRBD1. The length of the CDR3 is 14 residues. With V trimmed by 7 bases and J by 5 bases, 6 bases remained unmatched. Germline V gene lookup returns CDR1 LNHDA and CDR2 SQIVND (reference sequence). The CDR3 nucleotides are TGTGCCAGTACCGCGACAGGGGAAACCGGGGAGCTGTTTTTT. Translating gives CASTATGETGELFF.

The chain is built from TRBV7-2 and TRBJ1-2; 9 bases map to TRBD1. This CDR3 region has 16 residues. The trim removed 1 base at V and 8 bases at J, leaving 11 bases unmatched. Germline CDR1 SGHTA, CDR2 FQGNSA. DNA of the CDR3: TGTGCCAGCAGCTTAGAACGAGAAACAGGGGGCTACGGCTACACCTTC. This gives the protein CASSLERETGGYGYTF.

The V gene is TRBV19, the J gene TRBJ2-1; the D gene is possibly TRBD2 (5 bases). The CDR3 loop spans 15 amino acids. The V end was cut by 3 bases, the J end by 3 bases, with 12 bases between. Germline lookup yields CDR1 LNHDA and CDR2 SQIVND (reference sequence). The CDR3 DNA sequence: TGTGCCAGTAGTATTCCCGAGCGGAGCTACAATGAGCAGTTCTTC. Its translation: CASSIPERSYNEQFF.

The rearrangement joins TRBV27 to TRBJ2-7; 10 nucleotides align to TRBD1. This CDR3 region has 14 residues. The ends lost 3 bases at V and 7 bases at J; junction bases unmatched: 6. Germline-derived CDR1 and CDR2 are MNHEY and SMNVEV (reference sequence). CDR3 in DNA: TGTGCCAGCAGTTTGGGACAGGGGTTGAGAGAGCAGTACTTC. Translation: CASSLGQGLREQYF.

This chain joins TRBV27 and TRBJ1-6; the D gene is possibly TRBD1 (6 bases). The length of the CDR3 is 14 residues. In germline, CDR1 is MNHEY, CDR2 SMNVEV (reference sequence). Trimming shortened V by 10 bases and J by 7 bases, and 17 bases separated the two germline ends. CDR3 amino acids: CATTPGHQNSPLHF. In DNA form, the CDR3 reads TGTGCCACTACTCCGGGACACCAGAATTCACCCCTCCACTTT.